These 17 T cell receptor beta chains were sequenced from one sample in a study of CD8 T cells in ankylosing spondylitis. TCRdb processed the 5' RACE reads anew with MiXCR; each CDR3 protein has one entry. The sample has approximately 300,000 distinct CDR3 sequences, 20% seen once. The specimen was blood, either unsorted or a sorted T cell fraction (not recorded which). Every receptor here comes from a male donor with ankylosing spondylitis or in good health (not recorded which).

This clonotype came up a few times. The chain joins TRBV6-1 to TRBJ2-2, with 7 bases lining up with TRBD1. The germline V gene has CDR1 MNHNS and CDR2 SASEGT. The J segment lost 7 bases and the V segment lost 6 bases, leaving 14 bases of the junction unmatched. The CDR3 is made up of 16 amino acids. The CDR3 loop reads CASSRRQGSTNGELFF. For the CDR3, the DNA is TGTGCCAGCAGCCGGAGACAGGGAAGCACGAACGGGGAGCTGTTTTTT.

The chain has TRBV3-1 and TRBJ2-5; possible D gene TRBD2, 7 bases. Germline V gene data show CDR1 as LGHDT and CDR2 as YNNKEL (reference sequence). The CDR3 covers 15 residues. Trimming removed 7 bases from V and 5 bases from J, with 20 bases in between. CDR3 bases: TGTGCCAGCACCTCAACGGGGGGCCATTTGGAGACCCAGTACTTC. Translating gives CASTSTGGHLETQYF.

This clonotype showed up just a few times. The chain carries TRBV20-1 and TRBJ2-5; 8 nucleotides line up with TRBD2. This CDR3 has 15 residues. The germline V gene encodes CDR1 DFQATT and CDR2 SNEGSKA (reference sequence). The V gene end was trimmed by 5 bases and the J gene end by 0 bases; junction bases not matched to a gene: 8. The CDR3 bases are TGCAGTGCTGACGGGGGGGCCAGGGACCAAGAGACCCAGTACTTC. Protein: CSADGGARDQETQYF.

The table lists this clonotype with a few counts. The chain is built from TRBV3-1 and TRBJ2-2; 10 nucleotides align to TRBD2. V lost 0 bases to trimming and J lost 1 base; unmatched junction nucleotides: 2. Germline V gene sequence: CDR1 LGHDT, CDR2 YNNKEL (reference sequence). This CDR3 is built from 17 residues. DNA of the CDR3: TGTGCCAGCAGCCAAGACCCTAGCGGGGGGAACACCGGGGAGCTGTTTTTT. It yields the protein CASSQDPSGGNTGELFF. Full variable domain (remainder filled in from reference TRBV3-1 and TRBJ2-2): DTAVSQTPKYLVTQMGNDKSIKCEQNLGHDTMYWYKQDSKKFLKIMFSYNNKELIINETVPNRFSPKSPDKAHLNLHINSLELGDSAVYFCASSQDPSGGNTGELFFGEGSRLTVL.

The chain is built from TRBV5-1 and TRBJ2-1; 10 nucleotides align to TRBD2. Unmatched junction bases numbered 7, after V lost 4 bases and J lost 3 bases. From germline, CDR1 is SGHRS and CDR2 YFSETQ. The CDR3 covers 16 residues. CDR3 DNA: TGCGCCAGCAGCAAGGTTTCTAGCGGGAGCTACAATGAGCAGTTCTTC. Amino acid sequence: CASSKVSSGSYNEQFF.

This clonotype appeared many times. This chain connects TRBV28 to TRBJ2-2; D uncertain. Germline loops: CDR1 MDHEN, CDR2 SYDVKM. V was shortened by 2 bases and J by 7 bases, with 14 bases between the two germline ends. The CDR3 runs to 15 residues. CDR3 sequence: CASSLGFFMVGELFF. DNA for the CDR3: TGTGCCAGCAGTTTAGGTTTCTTCATGGTCGGGGAGCTGTTTTTT.

This clonotype has more than one count but fewer than ten. This sequence joins TRBV12-3 or TRBV12-4 and TRBJ1-2, with unresolved D. With 4 bases removed from V and 4 bases from J, the gap between germline ends came to 10 bases. The CDR3 length is 13 residues. The DNA of the CDR3 is TGTGCCAGCAGTTCCGAAGTGATCTATGGCTACACCTTC. It encodes CASSSEVIYGYTF.

This clonotype has just a few counts. This chain uses TRBV28 with TRBJ1-5, with 7 positions matching TRBD1. Trimming removed 6 bases from V and 7 bases from J; junction bases left unmatched: 9. Per germline, CDR1 MDHEN and CDR2 SYDVKM. CDR3 length equals 14 residues. The CDR3 reads CASRAGTVNQPQHF. The CDR3 DNA is TGTGCCAGCAGAGCCGGGACAGTGAACCAGCCCCAGCATTTT.

This clonotype has only a few counts. The chain couples TRBV30 to TRBJ1-5, with a tentative D call TRBD1 (6 bases). Germline-derived CDR1 and CDR2 are GTSNPN and SVGIG (reference sequence). V was shortened by 1 base and J by 2 bases, with 9 bases between the two germline ends. This CDR3 region has 14 residues. CDR3 amino acids: CAWSADSGNQPQHF. DNA for the CDR3: TGTGCCTGGAGTGCGGACAGCGGCAATCAGCCCCAGCATTTT.

The chain is built from TRBV12-3 or TRBV12-4 and TRBJ2-7; no clear D gene. The CDR3 is 14 residues long. V dropped 10 bases and J dropped 0 bases, with 16 bases sitting between them. In DNA, the CDR3 is TGTGCCACCCCCGGGCGGAAGAGCTCCTACGAGCAGTACGTC. Translating it yields CATPGRKSSYEQYV.

This clonotype appeared a few times. The CDR3 nucleotides read TGTGCCAGCAGACTAGACGGTGAGCAGTTCTTC. This encodes CASRLDGEQFF. This chain connects TRBV7-2 to TRBJ2-1, with a possible D match to TRBD2 (5 bases). CDR1 and CDR2 (germline): SGHTA, FQGNSA. V was cut by 6 bases and J by 9 bases, with 9 bases left in between. The CDR3 is 11 residues long.

The chain employs TRBV15 and TRBJ2-3; D might be TRBD1 (5 bases). Germline V lookup: CDR1 LNHNV, CDR2 YYDKDF (reference sequence). This CDR3 region has 15 residues. V lost 0 bases, J lost 1 base, and 8 bases lay in between. CDR3 amino acids: CATSRDLGRTDTQYF. The CDR3 DNA is TGTGCCACCAGCAGAGATCTGGGGCGCACAGATACGCAGTATTTT.

The genes are TRBV7-9 and TRBJ2-3; 9 nucleotides match TRBD2. With V trimmed by 7 bases and J by 5 bases, 7 bases remained unmatched. CDR1 is SEHNR and CDR2 is FQNEAQ in the germline V gene (reference sequence). The CDR3 has 14 amino acids. As DNA, the CDR3 is TGTGCCAGCAAATTAGGAGCGGGGGGAGATACGCAGTATTTT. It yields the protein CASKLGAGGDTQYF.

This CDR3 reads CASSDGGGSPLHF. DNA of the CDR3: TGTGCCAGCAGTGATGGGGGAGGATCACCCCTCCACTTT. The chain uses TRBV28 and TRBJ1-6; maybe TRBD1 (5 bases). Germline loops: CDR1 MDHEN, CDR2 SYDVKM. CDR3 length: 13 residues. V dropped 5 bases and J dropped 10 bases, with 12 bases sitting between them.

The chain carries TRBV28 and TRBJ2-4; tentative D call: TRBD2 (6 bases). This CDR3 contains 15 residues. Trimming pared 2 bases from V and 7 bases from J, leaving 15 bases between. Germline loops: CDR1 MDHEN, CDR2 SYDVKM. This CDR3 is CASSLNPPGGNIQYF. In DNA form, the CDR3 reads TGTGCCAGCAGTTTAAATCCCCCTGGAGGGAACATTCAGTACTTC.

This CDR3 is CSVGLGANQETQYF. The CDR3 DNA follows: TGCAGCGTTGGACTAGGGGCGAACCAAGAGACCCAGTACTTC. The chain links TRBV29-1 to TRBJ2-5; TRBD2 might be the D (6 bases). Germline V gene sequence: CDR1 SQVTM, CDR2 ANQGSEA. V lost 4 bases and J 0 bases, leaving 12 bases between the germline ends. The CDR3 spans 14 residues.

The DNA for the CDR3 is TGTGCCACCAGCAGAGGGTTGGGGCAGCCAGATTCACCCCTCCACTTT. Translation gives CATSRGLGQPDSPLHF. The rearrangement joins TRBV15 to TRBJ1-6; D may be TRBD1 (5 bases). The CDR3 consists of 16 residues. Germline CDR1 reads LNHNV; CDR2 reads YYDKDF (reference sequence). Trimming removed 1 base from V and 8 bases from J, with 15 bases in between.